Shown below are 17 T cell receptor beta chains from a single sample sequenced in a study of blood T cells in healthy people across ages. Primed by a sample-barcoded 5' primer and a J-beta primer mix, a second PCR proceeded for about 7 to 12 cycles. One entry per CDR3 protein, called by TCRdb with MiXCR from the 5' RACE reads. Of 1.5 million or so distinct CDR3 sequences in the sample, 40% to 45% were seen once. Material for sequencing was blood. Every receptor here comes from a woman younger than 30 in good health.

The chain is built from TRBV27 and TRBJ2-3; the D gene could be TRBD1 or TRBD2 (6 bases each). Germline V lookup: CDR1 MNHEY, CDR2 SMNVEV (reference sequence). The CDR3 is made up of 17 amino acids. The V and J ends lost 2 bases and 2 bases respectively, with 17 bases between them. Here the CDR3 reads CASSLLLPRGVTDTQYF. CDR3 nucleotide sequence: TGTGCCAGCAGTTTACTCCTTCCTAGGGGGGTCACAGATACGCAGTATTTT.

Only a few counts were recorded for this clonotype. The CDR3, as DNA: TGCGCCAGCAGCCAACCTGGACTGCTCTCCTACAATGAGCAGTTCTTC. This translates into CASSQPGLLSYNEQFF. The chain links TRBV4-3 to TRBJ2-1; possible D gene TRBD2, 5 bases. The CDR3 sequence is 16 residues long. Germline V lookup: CDR1 LGHNA, CDR2 YSLEER. The ends were cut back, 2 bases at V and 0 bases at J, with 11 bases in the middle.

In nucleotides, the CDR3 is TGTGCCATCAGCCCTACAGGGGACATGGGTGAGCAGTACTTC. Its protein product is CAISPTGDMGEQYF. V and J are TRBV10-3 and TRBJ2-7; 7 positions agree with TRBD1. Germline assignment: CDR1 ENHRY and CDR2 SYGVKD. Trimming at V came to 6 bases and at J to 7 bases, leaving 12 bases not matched to a gene. CDR3 length equals 14 residues.

This clonotype was seen a few times. This chain connects TRBV5-1 to TRBJ1-1; D call uncertain. Germline assignment: CDR1 SGHRS and CDR2 YFSETQ. V dropped 1 base and J dropped 1 base, with 11 bases sitting between them. The CDR3 sequence is 15 residues long. The CDR3, as DNA: TGCGCCAGCAGCTTGTCGGACCCCAGGAACACTGAAGCTTTCTTT. Protein sequence: CASSLSDPRNTEAFF.

This clonotype was seen only a few times. V is TRBV15 and J is TRBJ2-5; weak D call: TRBD1 (6 bases). TRBJ2-4 matches the DNA end more closely, so the J call is doubtful. Looked up from germline, CDR1 is LNHNV and CDR2 is YYDKDF (reference sequence). The CDR3 consists of 16 residues. This chain's CDR3 is CATSRGPGADENIQYF. The CDR3 DNA is TGTGCCACCAGCAGAGGTCCAGGGGCGGACGAGAACATTCAGTACTTC.

For this clonotype: A junction boundary mismatches the germline segment, possibly from a read error. The chain combines TRBV20-1 with TRBJ2-7; 8 nucleotides align to TRBD2. The CDR3 consists of 15 residues. CDR1 is DFQATT, CDR2 SNEGSKA, per germline (reference sequence). The CDR3, as DNA: TGCGGTGCTCTGGCGGGGGGCTCCAGCTCCTACGAGCAGTACTTC. It translates to CGALAGGSSSYEQYF.

On this clonotype itself: Relative to the germline gene, one junction end is altered; a read error may explain this. This rearrangement joins TRBV13 to TRBJ1-2, with D perhaps TRBD1 (6 bases). This CDR3 region has 16 residues. Germline CDR1 and CDR2: PRHDT and FYEKMQ (reference sequence). The CDR3 spells CAGSLSGTPENYGYTF. The DNA of the CDR3 is TGTGCCGGCAGCTTGTCCGGGACACCTGAGAACTATGGCTACACCTTC.

J is TRBJ2-5 and V is TRBV5-1; 7 bases are a match to TRBD2. V dropped 0 bases and J dropped 1; count of bases not matched to a gene: 12. CDR3 length: 18 residues. The germline V gene has CDR1 SGHRS and CDR2 YFSETQ. CDR3 bases: TGCGCCAGCAGCTTGGGGTCCCCCAGCGGGGAGATCCAAGAGACCCAGTACTTC. This codes for CASSLGSPSGEIQETQYF.

The chain employs TRBV5-1 and TRBJ1-5, with D possibly being TRBD1 (6 bases). Trimming took off 3 bases at V and 0 bases at J, with 10 bases between the two ends. Germline values: CDR1 SGHRS, CDR2 YFSETQ. The CDR3 sequence is 15 residues long. The CDR3 is CASSYSGDSNQPQHF. Written as DNA, the CDR3 is TGCGCCAGCAGCTATTCAGGGGATAGCAATCAGCCCCAGCATTTT. The entire variable domain, with the rest obtained from reference TRBV5-1 and TRBJ1-5, is as follows: KAGVTQTPRYLIKTRGQQVTLSCSPISGHRSVSWYQQTPGQGLQFLFEYFSETQRNKGNFPGRFSGRQFSNSRSEMNVSTLELGDSALYLCASSYSGDSNQPQHFGDGTRLSIL.

The V call is TRBV20-1, the J call TRBJ1-6; D is undetermined. Trimming took 4 bases from V and 13 from J, leaving 8 bases between them. CDR1 and CDR2 (germline): DFQATT, SNEGSKA (reference sequence). This CDR3 has 10 residues. The CDR3 sequence is CSATPGPLHF. As DNA, the CDR3 is TGCAGTGCTACCCCCGGGCCCCTCCACTTT.

The chain links TRBV4-1 to TRBJ1-1; 9 nucleotides match TRBD1. There are 15 residues in the CDR3. The germline V gene has CDR1 MGHRA and CDR2 YSYEKL. Trimming removed 3 bases from V and 10 bases from J; junction bases left unmatched: 12. The CDR3, as DNA: TGCGCCAGCAGCCAGGACGACAGGGGGGGGATCACAGCTTTCTTT. Translated, it gives CASSQDDRGGITAFF.

The chain recombines TRBV7-6 with TRBJ1-5; no clear D. Germline V lookup: CDR1 SGHVS, CDR2 FNYEAQ. The CDR3 runs 15 residues. V was shortened by 4 bases and J by 7 bases, with 17 bases between the two germline ends. CDR3 bases: TGTGCCAGCAGCTCCCTTGGGGAGGTGGGGCAGCCCCAGCATTTT. It codes for CASSSLGEVGQPQHF.

V usage is TRBV5-1 and J usage is TRBJ2-1; the match to TRBD2 covers 8 bases. The V and J ends lost 0 bases and 5 bases, in that order; junction bases with no gene match: 1. Germline CDR1 SGHRS, CDR2 YFSETQ. The CDR3 is made up of 14 amino acids. CDR3 nucleotides: TGCGCCAGCAGCTTGGGTAGCGGGGACAATGAGCAGTTCTTC. This sequence encodes CASSLGSGDNEQFF.

The chain has TRBV18 and TRBJ2-1; D gene unclear. V gave up 2 bases and J gave up 8 bases, with 7 bases separating them. Germline loops: CDR1 KGHSH, CDR2 LQKENI. The CDR3 contains 12 residues. The CDR3 DNA sequence: TGTGCCAGCTCACCAACTATGGATGAGCAGTTCTTC. Its translation is CASSPTMDEQFF.

This clonotype was seen more than once but under ten times. The chain is built from TRBV6-5 and TRBJ2-5, with D possibly TRBD1 on 6 matching bases. The CDR3 is 14 residues long. Trimming removed 5 bases from V and 1 base from J, with 11 bases in between. Germline V gives CDR1 MNHEY, CDR2 SVGAGI. CDR3: CASSRTRGQETQYF. The DNA for the CDR3 is TGTGCCAGCAGTCGGACCAGGGGCCAAGAGACCCAGTACTTC.

The rearrangement joins TRBV29-1 to TRBJ1-5; no clear D. V gave up 8 bases and J gave up 6 bases, with 14 bases separating them. Germline V gives CDR1 SQVTM, CDR2 ANQGSEA. CDR3 size: 12 residues. This chain's CDR3 is CSTHPYPQPQHF. The CDR3 DNA reads as TGCAGCACGCACCCTTATCCTCAGCCCCAGCATTTT.

This clonotype has only a few counts. At one end, the junction sequence differs from germline, possibly due to a read error. The V call is TRBV6-2 or TRBV6-3, the J call TRBJ1-5; 9 nucleotides agree with TRBD1. CDR3 length equals 16 residues. The germline CDR1 and CDR2 sequences are MNHEY and SVGEGT. The CDR3 nucleotides are TGTGCCAGCAGCCGCACGGACAGGGGAAGCAATCAGCCACAGCATTTT. Its protein product is CASSRTDRGSNQPQHF.